Shown below are 21 T cell receptor beta chains from a single sample sequenced in a study of radiation and T cells in renal cell carcinoma. Using immunoSEQ multiplex PCR, the repertoire was profiled, and TCRdb retains in-frame clones only, with some absent. The data hold 15,000 or so clones, with roughly 58% observed a single time. Treatment described: treatment-naive control, cytoreductive nephrectomy. Sequences were derived from tumor tissue, sampled from a patient whose treatment was nephrectomy without radiotherapy. Receptors were obtained from a man aged 55 to 70 with renal cell carcinoma.

The chain has TRBV19 and TRBJ2-1; 7 bases line up with TRBD1. Trimming removed 7 bases from V and 5 bases from J; junction bases left unmatched: 11. The CDR3 loop spans 15 amino acids. Looked up from germline, CDR1 is LNHDA and CDR2 is SQIVND (reference sequence). CDR3 in DNA: TGTGCCAGTACCTACGGGACAGCCATAGACAATGAGCAGTTCTTC. The encoded protein is CASTYGTAIDNEQFF. The full variable domain, with the rest looked up from reference TRBV19 and TRBJ2-1, is DGGITQSPKYLFRKEGQNVTLSCEQNLNHDAMYWYRQDPGQGLRLIYYSQIVNDFQKGDIAEGYSVSREKKESFPLTVTSAQKNPTAFYLCASTYGTAIDNEQFFGPGTRLTVL.

This clone was found a few times. V and J are TRBV6-4 and TRBJ2-2; 7 nucleotides agree with TRBD1. The CDR3 has 13 amino acids. After removal of 4 bases from V and 6 bases from J, the junction contained 2 bases not matched to a gene. Germline loops: CDR1 MRHNA, CDR2 SNTAGT. This CDR3 is CASSAGTAGELFF. CDR3 bases: TGTGCCAGCAGTGCCGGGACAGCCGGGGAGCTGTTTTTT.

This clone is medium-sized by share. The genes are TRBV19 and TRBJ1-5, with D possibly matching TRBD1 (5 bases). The germline V and J ends were trimmed by 4 bases and 2 bases, with 9 bases remaining between them. Germline V gives CDR1 LNHDA, CDR2 SQIVND (reference sequence). The CDR3 is made up of 14 amino acids. CDR3 protein: CASSRGIGNQPQHF. The CDR3 DNA reads TGTGCCAGTAGTAGGGGGATTGGCAATCAGCCCCAGCATTTT.

This clone was detected only a few times. The rearrangement joins TRBV11-2 to TRBJ2-2; D is ambiguous. V gave up 5 bases and J gave up 6 bases, with 13 bases separating them. This CDR3 has 14 residues. Germline values: CDR1 SGHAT, CDR2 FQNNGV. CDR3 nucleotides: TGTGCCAGCAGCCCGGACCCTTTTTCCGGGGAGCTGTTTTTT. Its translation is CASSPDPFSGELFF. Variable domain in full (rest from reference TRBV11-2 and TRBJ2-2): EAGVAQSPRYKIIEKRQSVAFWCNPISGHATLYWYQQILGQGPKLLIQFQNNGVVDDSQLPKDRFSAERLKGVDSTLKIQPAKLEDSAVYLCASSPDPFSGELFFGEGSRLTVL.

The rearrangement links TRBV27 to TRBJ2-3; D is unresolved. In germline, CDR1 is MNHEY, CDR2 SMNVEV (reference sequence). V dropped 3 bases and J dropped 1 base, with 20 bases sitting between them. This CDR3 comprises 18 residues. For the CDR3, the DNA is TGTGCCAGCAGTTTCGACCGATCAAGGCCTTTAGGCACAGATACGCAGTATTTT. Encoded protein: CASSFDRSRPLGTDTQYF.

This chain links TRBV7-8 with TRBJ2-7; 9 positions match TRBD1. The V gene end was trimmed by 5 bases and the J gene end by 4 bases; junction bases not matched to a gene: 12. Germline loops: CDR1 SGHVS, CDR2 FQNEAQ. The CDR3 runs 16 residues. The CDR3 reads CASSGRDRATPYEQYF. The DNA for the CDR3 is TGTGCCAGCAGCGGCCGGGACAGGGCAACTCCTTACGAGCAGTACTTC.

The CDR3 reads CASSLVPGGNSPLHF. The CDR3 region has the DNA TGTGCCAGCAGCTTAGTTCCAGGGGGCAATTCACCCCTCCACTTT. The chain recombines TRBV7-2 with TRBJ1-6; 8 bases are shared with TRBD1. CDR3 length: 15 amino acids. Germline CDR1 reads SGHTA; CDR2 reads FQGNSA. J gave up 7 bases and V 1 base, and 3 bases lay outside the gene matches.

This clone has more than one count but fewer than ten. This sequence joins TRBV7-8 and TRBJ1-2; 8 positions agree with TRBD1. Germline V gene data show CDR1 as SGHVS and CDR2 as FQNEAQ. With 6 bases clipped from V and 6 bases from J, the junction kept 9 bases outside the gene matches. The CDR3 has 14 amino acids. The CDR3 loop reads CASRQDRVGHGYTF. The CDR3 nucleotides read TGTGCCAGCAGGCAGGACAGGGTGGGACATGGCTACACCTTC.

This clone was observed a handful of times. The chain couples TRBV28 to TRBJ2-7, with TRBD1 as a possible D gene (5 bases). The CDR3 is made up of 14 amino acids. CDR1 is MDHEN and CDR2 is SYDVKM in the germline V gene. V lost 7 bases, J lost 0 bases, and 13 bases lay in between. CDR3 bases: TGTGCCAGCACAGGGTCCGAGTTCTCCTACGAGCAGTACTTC. This translates into CASTGSEFSYEQYF.

The rearrangement joins TRBV27 to TRBJ2-5; unclear D gene. The closer fit of TRBJ2-7 to the DNA end suggests the J call may be wrong. There are 15 residues in the CDR3. CDR1 MNHEY and CDR2 SMNVEV come from the germline V gene (reference sequence). CDR3 protein: CASRPDLSFNYEQYF. For the CDR3, the DNA is TGTGCCAGCAGACCGGACCTATCATTTAACTACGAGCAGTACTTC.

The rearrangement joins TRBV6-5 to TRBJ1-5, with D perhaps TRBD1 (6 bases). With 0 bases removed from V and 3 bases from J, the gap between germline ends came to 9 bases. The CDR3 contains 15 residues. Germline V CDR1 and CDR2: MNHEY, SVGAGI. The CDR3 DNA reads as TGTGCCAGCAGTTACTCGGACAGCGTCAATCAGCCCCAGCATTTT. This translates into CASSYSDSVNQPQHF.

This clone was detected a few times. This chain uses TRBV4-1 with TRBJ1-3, with 7 nucleotides matching TRBD1. Germline V lookup: CDR1 MGHRA, CDR2 YSYEKL. The J segment lost 2 bases and the V segment lost 4 bases, leaving 14 bases of the junction unmatched. CDR3 length: 18 amino acids. The CDR3 DNA reads as TGCGCCAGCAGCCTCCGGTCCTTTGACAGGGAAGCTGGAAACACCATATATTTT. Protein product: CASSLRSFDREAGNTIYF.

The V gene is TRBV9, the J gene TRBJ2-1; TRBD2 matches 8 bases. With 0 bases clipped from V and 3 bases from J, the junction kept 2 bases outside the gene matches. The CDR3 runs to 15 residues. Germline V gene lookup returns CDR1 SGDLS and CDR2 YYNGEE. Written as DNA, the CDR3 is TGTGCCAGCAGCGTAGGAAGCGGGGGCTACAATGAGCAGTTCTTC. Translation: CASSVGSGGYNEQFF.

V usage is TRBV2 and J usage is TRBJ2-7; possibly TRBD2 for D (6 bases). CDR1 and CDR2 from the germline V gene are SNHLY and FYNNEI. Trimming left V 7 bases short and J 1 base short, with 11 bases between. This CDR3 has 13 amino acids. In nucleotides, the CDR3 is TGTGCCAGCACTGGCGGGATGTCCTACGAGCAGTACTTC. Its protein is CASTGGMSYEQYF.

The chain recombines TRBV7-2 with TRBJ2-7, with 14 bases matching TRBD2. The trim removed 5 bases at V and 4 bases at J, leaving 13 bases unmatched. The CDR3 runs 18 residues. CDR1 is SGHTA and CDR2 is FQGNSA in the germline V gene. CDR3 sequence reads: CASSLRTSGLAGAYEQYF. Here the CDR3 DNA reads TGTGCCAGCAGCCTCAGAACCTCGGGACTAGCGGGGGCTTACGAGCAGTACTTC.

The chain carries TRBV6-1 and TRBJ2-7; D call uncertain. CDR3 length equals 13 residues. Germline V CDR1 and CDR2: MNHNS, SASEGT. V was clipped by 4 bases and J by 3 bases, with 10 bases between them. CDR3 protein: CASSARIFYEQYF. For the CDR3, the DNA is TGTGCCAGCAGTGCAAGGATATTCTACGAGCAGTACTTC.

Only a few counts were recorded for this clone. As DNA, the CDR3 is TGTGCCAGCAGCTTGGAGGTGAGCTCCTACAATGAGCAGTTCTTC. Residues: CASSLEVSSYNEQFF. This chain joins TRBV5-6 and TRBJ2-1; D ambiguous. Germline CDR1 is SGHDT and CDR2 is YYEEEE. V was pared by 0 bases and J by 0 bases, with 7 bases between. This CDR3 is 15 amino acids long.

This clone was seen only a few times. V and J are TRBV7-6 and TRBJ2-1; weak D call: TRBD1 (6 bases). Deletions cut 5 bases from V and 3 bases from J, with 8 bases between. Germline V gene lookup returns CDR1 SGHVS and CDR2 FNYEAQ. The CDR3 has 13 residues. CDR3 in DNA: TGTGCCAGCAGCGAGGACAGCTACAATGAGCAGTTCTTC. Residues: CASSEDSYNEQFF.

By frequency in the sample, this clone is medium-sized. Distinct nucleotide sequences in the sample also encode this CDR3. The V call is TRBV2, the J call TRBJ1-1; D ambiguous. CDR1 is SNHLY and CDR2 is FYNNEI in the germline V gene. Trimming took off 11 bases at V and 0 bases at J, with 7 bases between the two ends. The length of the CDR3 is 11 residues. The CDR3 is CASLMNTEAFF. CDR3 DNA sequence: TGTGCCTCCTTGATGAACACTGAAGCTTTCTTT. The full variable domain, in which reference TRBV2 and TRBJ1-1 provide the parts outside the CDR3, is EPEVTQTPSHQVTQMGQEVILRCVPISNHLYFYWYRQILGQKVEFLVSFYNNEISEKSEIFDDQFSVERPDGSNFTLKIRSTKLEDSAMYFCASLMNTEAFFGQGTRLTVV.

V usage is TRBV7-8 and J usage is TRBJ2-6; TRBD2 might be the D (5 bases). V was pared by 0 bases and J by 0 bases, with 18 bases between. The CDR3 length is 20 residues. The germline V gene has CDR1 SGHVS and CDR2 FQNEAQ. In DNA form, the CDR3 reads TGTGCCAGCAGCTTAGCGCTGCAGGTCCTAGCAGCCTCTGGGGCCAACGTCCTGACTTTC. It encodes CASSLALQVLAASGANVLTF.

This rearrangement joins TRBV18 to TRBJ1-4; the match to TRBD1 covers 9 bases. Germline lookup yields CDR1 KGHSH and CDR2 LQKENI. The junction had 5 bases not matched to a gene; V was cut back by 3 bases and J by 0 bases. The CDR3 totals 17 residues. In DNA form, the CDR3 reads TGTGCCAGCTCACCGTTACAGGGGGCGTCAACTAATGAAAAACTGTTTTTT. Its protein product is CASSPLQGASTNEKLFF.